This T cell receptor beta chain comes out of a study of response to subunit inactivated influenza vaccine. Findings and caveats of the study: The authors suggested that every seasonal influenza vaccination recruits few new T cells.

TCRdb redid the calling of the RT-PCR reads with MiXCR, one entry per CDR3 protein. The sample includes about 310,000 distinct CDR3 sequences, 20% to 25% of them seen just once. The germline V gene encodes CDR1 MGHRA and CDR2 YSYEKL. CDR3 size: 14 residues. The V gene end was trimmed by 3 bases and the J gene end by 9 bases; junction bases not matched to a gene: 5. With regard to this clonotype: Its matching antigen is unknown.

V and J are TRBV4-1 and TRBJ1-5, with TRBD1 matching 10 bases. This sequence was found in a man between 50 and 70 years old who received an inactivated influenza vaccine. The source was PBMCs from blood, collected less than 22 months after vaccination. In nucleotides, the CDR3 is TGCGCCAGCAGCCAGGGGACAGGGGCAAGGCCCCAGCATTTT. Amino acids: CASSQGTGARPQHF.